Listed below are T cell receptor beta chains from one sample, sequenced in a study of blood T cell repertoires in COVID-19. Produced via immunoSEQ multiplex PCR; TCRdb's table is partial and in-frame only. The table records some 200,000 clones, about 88% of them present only once. The sequencing sample was made of peripheral blood. The receptors derive from a woman older than 75 in a cohort sampled during active or convalescent COVID-19. Each CDR3 is given with its conserved first and last residue. The order of the fields is D gene, V gene, J gene, clone size, CDR3 protein, CDR3 DNA. D genes are given only for firm matches. Not all rows give a size; the values are once, few, many and, for expanded clones, a class.

d_call: NA; v_call: TRBV6-4; j_call: TRBJ2-1; clone_size: NA; cdr3_aa: CASTDLSVDSYNEQFF; cdr3_nt: TGTGCCAGCACAGATCTTAGCGTAGACTCCTACAATGAGCAGTTCTTC
d_call: NA; v_call: TRBV12-3/TRBV12-4; j_call: TRBJ2-1; clone_size: NA; cdr3_aa: CASSYPGGPFF; cdr3_nt: TGTGCCAGCAGTTACCCCGGGGGGCCGTTCTTC
d_call: NA; v_call: TRBV27; j_call: TRBJ1-1; clone_size: once; cdr3_aa: CASSLSLELNTEAFF; cdr3_nt: TGTGCCAGCAGTTTATCCCTGGAGTTGAACACTGAAGCTTTCTTT
d_call: NA; v_call: TRBV6-6; j_call: TRBJ1-5; clone_size: NA; cdr3_aa: CASTPGRAINQPQHF; cdr3_nt: TGTGCCAGCACCCCTGGGAGGGCGATCAATCAGCCCCAGCATTTT
d_call: NA; v_call: TRBV5-6; j_call: TRBJ1-1; clone_size: NA; cdr3_aa: CASSRGWNGGRAEAFF; cdr3_nt: TGTGCCAGCAGCCGTGGGTGGAACGGAGGGAGGGCTGAAGCTTTCTTT
d_call: NA; v_call: TRBV10-1; j_call: TRBJ2-1; clone_size: NA; cdr3_aa: CASADPLRGEQFF; cdr3_nt: TGCGCCAGCGCAGACCCCCTGCGGGGAGAGCAGTTCTTC
d_call: NA; v_call: TRBV14; j_call: TRBJ1-2; clone_size: few; cdr3_aa: CASSQAPRVADGGYTF; cdr3_nt: TGTGCCAGCAGCCAAGCCCCCCGGGTCGCGGATGGTGGCTACACCTTC
d_call: TRBD1; v_call: TRBV24-1; j_call: TRBJ1-5; clone_size: NA; cdr3_aa: CATSDPGQGGNQPQHF; cdr3_nt: TGTGCCACCAGTGACCCTGGACAGGGTGGCAATCAGCCCCAGCATTTT
d_call: NA; v_call: TRBV5-6; j_call: TRBJ1-2; clone_size: NA; cdr3_aa: CASSRKRGNDGYTF; cdr3_nt: TGTGCCAGCAGTCGGAAAAGGGGAAACGATGGCTACACCTTC
d_call: NA; v_call: TRBV4-1; j_call: TRBJ2-6; clone_size: NA; cdr3_aa: CASSQDLGLASYSGANVLTF; cdr3_nt: TGCGCCAGCAGCCAAGATCTCGGGCTAGCGTCCTACTCTGGGGCCAACGTCCTGACTTTC
d_call: TRBD1; v_call: TRBV27; j_call: TRBJ1-5; clone_size: few; cdr3_aa: CASRPSTGGNQPQHF; cdr3_nt: TGTGCCAGCAGACCCTCGACAGGGGGCAATCAGCCCCAGCATTTT
d_call: TRBD1; v_call: TRBV18; j_call: TRBJ2-2; clone_size: NA; cdr3_aa: CASSPGQVNTGELFF; cdr3_nt: TGTGCCAGCTCACCGGGACAGGTGAACACCGGGGAGCTGTTTTTT
d_call: NA; v_call: TRBV9; j_call: TRBJ1-1; clone_size: NA; cdr3_aa: CASSRGENTEAFF; cdr3_nt: TGTGCCAGCAGTAGGGGCGAGAACACTGAAGCTTTCTTT
d_call: NA; v_call: TRBV3-1/TRBV3-2; j_call: TRBJ1-2; clone_size: NA; cdr3_aa: CASSQDHRNYGYTF; cdr3_nt: TGTGCCAGCAGCCAAGATCACAGGAACTATGGCTACACCTTC
d_call: NA; v_call: TRBV25-1; j_call: TRBJ2-3; clone_size: NA; cdr3_aa: CASREDSPDTDTQYF; cdr3_nt: TGTGCCAGCAGAGAGGACAGCCCCGACACAGATACGCAGTATTTT
d_call: NA; v_call: TRBV5-1; j_call: TRBJ1-1; clone_size: NA; cdr3_aa: CASTRSAGGIIRSTEAFF; cdr3_nt: TGCGCCAGCACGAGGAGTGCCGGCGGGATTATAAGGAGCACTGAAGCTTTCTTT
d_call: NA; v_call: TRBV19; j_call: TRBJ2-7; clone_size: NA; cdr3_aa: CASSIAASYEQYF; cdr3_nt: TGTGCCAGTAGTATCGCGGCGAGCTACGAGCAGTACTTC
d_call: TRBD2; v_call: TRBV14; j_call: TRBJ2-1; clone_size: NA; cdr3_aa: CASSHYLAGRTNEQFF; cdr3_nt: TGTGCCAGCAGCCACTATCTAGCGGGACGGACCAATGAGCAGTTCTTC
d_call: NA; v_call: TRBV5-1; j_call: TRBJ1-4; clone_size: NA; cdr3_aa: CASSPGNNEKLFF; cdr3_nt: TGCGCCAGCAGCCCAGGGAATAATGAAAAACTGTTTTTT
d_call: NA; v_call: TRBV6-5; j_call: TRBJ1-5; clone_size: NA; cdr3_aa: CASSYSPGEQPQHF; cdr3_nt: TGTGCCAGCAGTTACTCCCCAGGGGAGCAGCCCCAGCATTTT
d_call: TRBD1; v_call: TRBV11-2; j_call: TRBJ2-5; clone_size: NA; cdr3_aa: CASSSSGTAYQETQYF; cdr3_nt: TGTGCCAGCAGCTCCTCCGGGACAGCGTACCAAGAGACCCAGTACTTC
d_call: TRBD1; v_call: TRBV30; j_call: TRBJ1-2; clone_size: NA; cdr3_aa: CAWAIYRGIYGYTF; cdr3_nt: TGTGCCTGGGCGATCTACAGGGGAATCTATGGCTACACCTTC
d_call: TRBD1; v_call: TRBV19; j_call: TRBJ1-2; clone_size: NA; cdr3_aa: CASSPTGLYGYTF; cdr3_nt: TGTGCCAGTAGTCCGACAGGGCTCTATGGCTACACCTTC
d_call: TRBD2; v_call: TRBV11-3; j_call: TRBJ2-3; clone_size: NA; cdr3_aa: CASSRASGGRPDTQYF; cdr3_nt: TGTGCCAGCAGCCGTGCTAGCGGGGGCCGGCCGGATACGCAGTATTTT
d_call: NA; v_call: TRBV10-1; j_call: TRBJ1-1; clone_size: NA; cdr3_aa: CASSAQRHGKNTEAFF; cdr3_nt: TGCGCCAGCAGTGCCCAACGACACGGGAAGAACACTGAAGCTTTCTTT
d_call: TRBD2; v_call: TRBV30; j_call: TRBJ2-1; clone_size: NA; cdr3_aa: CAWRSRTSGAPNEQFF; cdr3_nt: TGTGCCTGGAGGTCCCGGACTAGCGGGGCCCCCAATGAGCAGTTCTTC
d_call: TRBD1; v_call: TRBV7-8; j_call: TRBJ1-2; clone_size: few; cdr3_aa: CASSLGVWDSYGYTF; cdr3_nt: TGTGCCAGCAGCTTAGGGGTTTGGGACAGTTATGGCTACACCTTC
d_call: TRBD2; v_call: TRBV10-2; j_call: TRBJ2-3; clone_size: NA; cdr3_aa: CASSPGTSGRITSTDTQYF; cdr3_nt: TGCGCCAGCAGCCCAGGGACTAGCGGGAGGATTACTAGCACAGATACGCAGTATTTT